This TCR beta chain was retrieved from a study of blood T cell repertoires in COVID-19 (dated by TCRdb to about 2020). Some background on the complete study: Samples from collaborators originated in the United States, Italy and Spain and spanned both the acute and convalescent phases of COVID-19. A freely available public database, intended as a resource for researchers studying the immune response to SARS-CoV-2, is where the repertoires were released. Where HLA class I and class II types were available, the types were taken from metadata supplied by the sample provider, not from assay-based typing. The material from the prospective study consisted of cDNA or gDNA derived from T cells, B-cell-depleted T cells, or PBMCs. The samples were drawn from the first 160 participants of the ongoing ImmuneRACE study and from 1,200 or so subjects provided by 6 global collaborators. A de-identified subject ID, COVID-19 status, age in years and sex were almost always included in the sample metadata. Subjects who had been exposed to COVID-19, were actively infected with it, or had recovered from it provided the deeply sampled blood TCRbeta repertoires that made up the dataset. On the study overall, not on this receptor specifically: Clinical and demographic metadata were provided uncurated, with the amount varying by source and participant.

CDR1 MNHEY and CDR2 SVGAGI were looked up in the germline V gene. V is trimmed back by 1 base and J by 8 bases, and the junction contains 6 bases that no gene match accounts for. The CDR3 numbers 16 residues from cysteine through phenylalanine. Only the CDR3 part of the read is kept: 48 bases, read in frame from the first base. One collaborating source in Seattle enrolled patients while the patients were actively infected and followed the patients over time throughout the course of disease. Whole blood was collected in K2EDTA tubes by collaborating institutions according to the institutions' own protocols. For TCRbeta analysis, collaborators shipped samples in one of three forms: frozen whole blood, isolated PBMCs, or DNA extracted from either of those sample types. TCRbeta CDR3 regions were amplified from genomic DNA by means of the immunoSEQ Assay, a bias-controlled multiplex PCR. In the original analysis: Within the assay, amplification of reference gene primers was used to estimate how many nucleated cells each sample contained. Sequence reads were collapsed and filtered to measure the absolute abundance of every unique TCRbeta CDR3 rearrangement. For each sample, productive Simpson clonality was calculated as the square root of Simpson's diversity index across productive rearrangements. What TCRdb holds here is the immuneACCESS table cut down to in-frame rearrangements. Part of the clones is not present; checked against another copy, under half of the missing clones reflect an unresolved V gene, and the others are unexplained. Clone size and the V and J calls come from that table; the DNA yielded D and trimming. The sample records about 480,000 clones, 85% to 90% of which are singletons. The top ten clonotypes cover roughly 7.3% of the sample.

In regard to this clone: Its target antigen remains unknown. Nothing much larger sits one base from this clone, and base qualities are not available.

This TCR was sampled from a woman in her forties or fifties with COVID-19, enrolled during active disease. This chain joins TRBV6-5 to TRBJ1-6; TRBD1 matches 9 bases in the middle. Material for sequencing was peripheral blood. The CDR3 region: CASSYLQDRGHSPLHF. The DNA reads TGTGCCAGCAGTTACTTACAGGACAGGGGTCATTCACCCCTCCACTTT.